This T cell receptor (beta chain) is drawn from a study of shared clonotypes between healthy human individuals (dated by TCRdb to the early 2020s). Background for the entire study: A couple of women and a few men aged 18 to 49 years were included in the cohort. Blood TCR repertoires of about 5 healthy adults were deeply sequenced to estimate repertoire size and the extent of clonotype sharing between individuals. Libraries were prepared and TCR repertoires were sequenced by different laboratories using diverse techniques, in order to increase sequencing depth and limit assay-specific biases. Between about 0.9 and 10 billion PBMCs per donor were obtained by leukapheresis. The research as a whole found: Because the study included a small number of donors, the genetic and exposure-history diversity represented was limited. Based on pairwise subsampling, the degree of clonotype sharing among donors was expected to be affected by sequencing depth. Sampling was restricted to blood, and TCR repertoires in tissues likely differ from the TCR repertoires found in blood.

In regard to this clone: Its antigen remains unidentified. Nothing much larger sits one base from this clone, and base qualities are not available.

The donors were healthy, HIV-negative adults who had no recently reported acute infections or vaccinations. Only Caucasian adults living in Nashville, Tennessee, USA were represented among the donors. For unsorted samples, tens of millions of PBMCs were counted, and genomic DNA was extracted using the QIAamp DNA Blood Mini kit. Blood was collected by leukapheresis, and PBMCs were isolated by Ficoll-Histopaque density gradient centrifugation and then cryopreserved in liquid nitrogen vapor phase. The CDR3, from cysteine to phenylalanine, totals 18 residues. Here the CDR3 DNA is all that survives: 54 bases in frame from base 1. V is clipped by 5 bases and J by 5 bases, and the sequence between their germline boundaries is 22 bases long. The germline V gene (reference sequence) supplies CDR1 MNHEY and CDR2 SMNVEV. Using the deep immunoSEQ assay, TCR CDR3 regions were amplified from genomic DNA by multiplex PCR. For each cell subset, the extracted genomic DNA was distributed evenly across all wells of several immunoSEQ 96-well plates, and each plate served as one replicate. For unsorted PBMC, each replicate PCR was loaded with around 300 ng genomic DNA, equivalent to 30,000 or so T cell genomes. Ten immunoSEQ deep assay plates were used to sequence unsorted PBMC genomic DNA. Purified libraries were measured with a Qubit 3.0 fluorometer, size-checked on a Bioanalyzer 2100, and measured again with the KAPA Library Quantification kit. A separate single-read 150-cycle Illumina NextSeq 550 flow cell was used to sequence each immunoSEQ 96-well plate. The original pipeline was this. Because the immunoSEQ output included only junctional sequences and no quality scores, the filtering could not be the same as the filtering used for full-length reads. Sequences were annotated with PyIR, a Python wrapper for IgBLAST v1.9, using IMGT germline references to assign V/J genes and CDR3. Reads were filtered out if the reads had weak V/J assignments (E-value above 1e-6), no CDR3, stop codons, out-of-frame junctions, or ambiguous translated residues. V3J clonotypes were defined by identical inferred V gene, J gene, and CDR3 amino acid sequence. To compute the percentage overlap between repertoires, the number of shared unique clonotypes was divided by the size of the smaller repertoire. RTK rarefaction, the Chao1 estimator, and Recon v2.1 estimates of unobserved clonotypes were used to assess repertoire richness. TCRdb limited this immuneACCESS table to in-frame rearrangements with V and J called. A share of clones is missing; checked studies link under half to unresolved V genes, and the rest is unexplained. V and J calls and clone size are given by that table; D and trimming were obtained from the DNA. Present in this sample are 490,000 or so clones, about three quarters of which were seen just once. Over 10% of the sample belongs to the ten largest clones.

The rearrangement combines TRBV27 with TRBJ2-6, with the D gene call left open. This TCR derives from a woman aged 40 to 55 in good health. Some clones in this sample may be carry-over from other donors' samples. The specimen was PBMCs. The DNA sequence is as follows: TGTGCCAGCAGTCCACGACACTGGCTACAAAGTCGGGCCAACGTCCTGACTTTC. This sequence encodes CASSPRHWLQSRANVLTF.